This TCR beta chain emerged from a study of blood T cell repertoires in COVID-19. CDR3 length equals 16 residues. Per the authors' pipeline: Reference gene primer amplification gave estimated nucleated cell counts. Profiled with immunoSEQ multiplex PCR; TCRdb holds only in-frame clones, not every one. V, J and clone size are taken as reported in that table, and D and trimming were inferred from the DNA itself. The profile covers under 150,000 clones, with approximately 80% appearing a single time and roughly 8% taken by the ten largest. The sequencing sample was made of peripheral blood. The clonotype was recovered from a human donor with acute or convalescent COVID-19. The donor label of this sample is uncertain. The chain employs TRBV21-1 and TRBJ2-3; the D segment call TRBD1 is taken from the table without a DNA check. TRBV21-1 constitutes a pseudogene. The CDR3 region has the DNA TGTGCCAGCAGCACCTGGGACAGCGAGGGCACAGATACGCAGTATTTT. It codes for CASSTWDSEGTDTQYF.